The present entry profiles one TCR beta chain with its context. What it binds is unknown. Time point described: pre-treatment sample, taken before nivolumab and TIL therapy. The immunoSEQ assay was v3. Survey-level samples got roughly 1.9 million read pairs; deep-level samples got about 4.5-6.5 million. The protocol was immunoSEQ multiplex PCR, while the TCRdb copy is restricted to in-frame clones and leaves out a portion. This sample has about 60,000 clones; under 75% occur once, and the top ten carry around 6.1%. These data are taken from a study of TIL therapy for anti-PD-1-resistant metastatic lung cancer. The overall study: Half of patients were current or former smokers. Tumors carried a median roughly 1.6 non-synonymous mutations per megabase.

The study, taken as a whole, reports: Infused TIL clonotypes partially replaced the baseline blood repertoire, then decayed over months.

The CDR3 is 12 residues long. V was clipped by 1 base and J by 7 bases, with 7 bases between them. The germline gives CDR1 MNHNS, CDR2 SASEGT. The sample was blood, taken at baseline. This chain links TRBV6-1 with TRBJ1-2, with D tentatively TRBD1 (5 bases). The receptor was derived from a person between 25 and 79 years old with non-small cell lung cancer. CDR3 sequence (DNA): TGTGCCAGCAGTGAAGACGGGGCTGGCTACACCTTC. It is translated as CASSEDGAGYTF.